The next 8 T cell receptor beta chains were all read from a single sample in a study of Graves' ophthalmopathy and Graves' hyperthyroidism. From RNA, the CDR3 regions of TCR beta chains were amplified and sequenced. HTBI-primed RT-PCR formed the first round, and a multiplex PCR formed the second. TCRdb re-called the multiplex PCR reads through MiXCR, storing one row per CDR3 protein. This sample has roughly 500,000 distinct CDR3 sequences; 13% to 15% occur once, and the top ten carry about a tenth. Sequencing input: blood. The receptors come from a woman in her twenties or thirties with Graves' ophthalmopathy.

In its sample, this clonotype was seen many times. V is TRBV20-1 and J is TRBJ2-5; no clear D gene. The CDR3 has 14 residues. Germline assignment: CDR1 DFQATT and CDR2 SNEGSKA (reference sequence). Trimming cost V 2 bases and J 4 bases, with 14 bases left between them. CDR3: CSARFVGMVETQYF. The CDR3 DNA is TGCAGTGCTAGATTCGTGGGTATGGTAGAGACCCAGTACTTC.

This clonotype was seen repeatedly, ten times or more. V usage is TRBV12-3 or TRBV12-4 and J usage is TRBJ1-6; maybe TRBD1 (5 bases). V was trimmed by 6 bases and J by 10 bases, leaving 19 bases between them. CDR3 length equals 15 residues. The chain's CDR3 is CASRPPGLQGSPLHF. The CDR3 region has the DNA TGTGCCAGCAGACCGCCGGGACTCCAGGGATCACCCCTCCACTTT.

This clonotype was observed many times. The chain joins TRBV6-1 to TRBJ1-6; D is uncertain. V was shortened by 2 bases and J by 10 bases, with 18 bases between the two germline ends. Germline V gene lookup returns CDR1 MNHNS and CDR2 SASEGT. The CDR3 covers 16 residues. The CDR3 DNA is TGTGCCAGCAGTGAACTAGTAGGGTTGCCCCGGTCACCCCTCCACTTT. This translates into CASSELVGLPRSPLHF.

This clonotype was observed at least ten times. The V and J genes are TRBV7-9 and TRBJ2-7; D is unresolved. From germline, CDR1 is SEHNR and CDR2 FQNEAQ (reference sequence). This CDR3 comprises 15 residues. V was shortened by 5 bases and J by 2 bases, with 16 bases between the two germline ends. Here the CDR3 DNA reads TGTGCCAGCAGCCCTTGGGGTAGTTCAGCCTACGAGCAGTACTTC. Encoded protein: CASSPWGSSAYEQYF. Filled out from reference TRBV7-9 and TRBJ2-7, the complete variable domain reads DTGVSQNPRHKITKRGQNVTFRCDPISEHNRLYWYRQTLGQGPEFLTYFQNEAQLEKSRLLSDRFSAERPKGSFSTLEIQRTEQGDSAMYLCASSPWGSSAYEQYFGPGTRLTVT.

The table lists this clonotype with a count of one. The chain couples TRBV12-5 to TRBJ2-7; TRBD2 matches 9 bases. CDR1 LGHNT and CDR2 FRNRAP come from the germline V gene. V lost 3 bases, J lost 5 bases, and 5 bases stayed unmatched. CDR3 size: 14 residues. The CDR3 nucleotides are TGTGCTAGTGGTTTAGCGGGAGGTTTTCACGAGCAGTACTTC. It is translated as CASGLAGGFHEQYF.

This clonotype was detected ten times or more. The rearrangement uses TRBV15 and TRBJ1-2; D is unresolved. The V and J ends lost 1 base and 6 bases respectively, with 15 bases between them. CDR1 is LNHNV and CDR2 is YYDKDF in the germline V gene (reference sequence). The length of the CDR3 is 15 residues. CDR3 sequence reads: CATSRVSGGANGYTF. The CDR3 bases are TGTGCCACCAGCAGAGTGTCAGGAGGTGCAAATGGCTACACCTTC.

This clonotype was seen at least ten times. This chain joins TRBV12-3 or TRBV12-4 and TRBJ1-2; TRBD1 matches at 8 bases. The CDR3 spans 15 residues. The V segment lost 6 bases and the J segment 0 bases; nucleotides outside the gene matches: 6. CDR3 region: CASRRQGISNYGYTF. The CDR3 DNA is TGTGCCAGCAGAAGACAGGGGATCTCTAACTATGGCTACACCTTC.

This clonotype was recorded many times. The chain couples TRBV11-2 to TRBJ1-2; D not resolved. CDR3 length: 14 residues. V gave up 4 bases and J gave up 5 bases, with 14 bases separating them. Looked up from germline, CDR1 is SGHAT and CDR2 is FQNNGV. CDR3 DNA: TGTGCCAGCAGCTACCCCTCGGGGTTATATGGCTACACCTTC. This sequence encodes CASSYPSGLYGYTF.